The 18 T cell receptor beta chains below all came from one sample that was sequenced in a study of CD8+CD57+ T cells in acquired aplastic anemia. Genomic DNA served as template for TCR beta VDJ and CDR3 profiling. TCRdb used MiXCR to reprocess the reads, holding one entry per CDR3 protein. Among 120,000 or so distinct CDR3 sequences listed, about 46% were seen once. Sample: sorted CD4+, CD8+, or CD8+CD57+ T cells (not recorded which) from PBMCs. The receptors derive from a human donor in good health, serving as a control.

The chain employs TRBV29-1 and TRBJ2-3; 8 nucleotides agree with TRBD1. Germline CDR1 is SQVTM and CDR2 is ANQGSEA. Trimming removed 5 bases from V and 3 bases from J; junction bases left unmatched: 7. The CDR3 has 14 amino acids. The CDR3 here is CSVTTGGMTDTQYF. CDR3 sequence (DNA): TGCAGCGTTACCACAGGGGGAATGACAGATACGCAGTATTTT.

There are many counts of this clonotype. The rearrangement links TRBV9 to TRBJ1-1, with 7 bases that match TRBD1. This CDR3 spans 14 amino acids. V lost 3 bases and J lost 0; bases outside the gene matches: 2. Germline V gene data show CDR1 as SGDLS and CDR2 as YYNGEE. CDR3 sequence: CASSAGQMNTEAFF. Here the CDR3 DNA reads TGTGCCAGCAGCGCGGGACAGATGAACACTGAAGCTTTCTTT.

The CDR3 spells CSVVWDGQNWGTDTQYF. CDR3 nucleotides: TGCAGCGTTGTTTGGGACGGACAAAATTGGGGCACAGATACGCAGTATTTT. This chain links TRBV29-1 with TRBJ2-3, with D possibly called TRBD1 or TRBD2 (5 bases each). Germline V gene sequence: CDR1 SQVTM, CDR2 ANQGSEA. The CDR3 contains 17 residues. The ends were cut back, 4 bases at V and 1 base at J, with 21 bases in the middle.

Concerning this clonotype itself: One base away lies a much larger clone, so this may be a sequencing read error. Because the CDR3's place on the DNA is in doubt, the DNA is left out and the CDR3 is given as listed by TCRdb. The gene calls are TRBV7-2 and TRBJ2-2; the D call in the table, TRBD2, was not verified against the DNA. The germline CDR1 and CDR2 sequences are SGHTA and FQGNSA. Counting both end residues, the CDR3 totals 15 amino acids. The CDR3 protein is CASSLVALGTGEPFF.

On this clonotype: With a much larger clone just one base away, this may be a read error. The rearrangement joins TRBV15 to TRBJ2-7; 11 nucleotides match TRBD1. This CDR3 has 15 residues. V lost 1 base and J lost 3; bases outside the gene matches: 2. Germline V lookup: CDR1 LNHNV, CDR2 YYDKDF (reference sequence). The CDR3, as DNA: TGTGCCACCAGCAGAGGGACAGGGGGCTTCTACGAGCAGTACTTC. Translated: CATSRGTGGFYEQYF.

This chain links TRBV20-1 with TRBJ2-5; D is unclear. This CDR3 region has 14 residues. Germline V lookup: CDR1 DFQATT, CDR2 SNEGSKA (reference sequence). The ends were cut back, 5 bases at V and 4 bases at J, with 17 bases in the middle. The CDR3 coding sequence is TGCAGTGCTCCGGCTAAGCCAGGCAGAGAGACCCAGTACTTC. Translating it yields CSAPAKPGRETQYF.

The gene calls are TRBV9 and TRBJ2-1, with D unclear. The CDR3 consists of 12 residues. Trimming took off 4 bases at V and 7 bases at J, with 9 bases between the two ends. The germline CDR1 and CDR2 sequences are SGDLS and YYNGEE. In nucleotides, the CDR3 is TGTGCCAGCAGCCCTCGTAGGAATGAGCAGTTCTTC. Its protein product is CASSPRRNEQFF.

This clonotype was counted ten times or more. This rearrangement joins TRBV19 to TRBJ1-6; D is perhaps TRBD1 (5 bases). Trimming cost V 8 bases and J 8 bases, with 13 bases left between them. CDR3 length: 13 residues. Germline-derived CDR1 and CDR2 are LNHDA and SQIVND (reference sequence). The CDR3 DNA reads TGTGCCAGTTCTCATGGGGGGGATTCACCCCTCCACTTT. Translating gives CASSHGGDSPLHF.

This clonotype showed up many times. The V gene is TRBV14, the J gene TRBJ1-2, with D perhaps TRBD1 (6 bases). V lost 4 bases to trimming and J lost 5 bases, with 14 bases between them. Germline V gene data show CDR1 as SGHDN and CDR2 as FVKESK. The CDR3 runs to 14 residues. The DNA of the CDR3 is TGTGCCAGCAGCCTGCAGGGGAGAGTTTATGGCTACACCTTC. It codes for CASSLQGRVYGYTF.

This chain connects TRBV20-1 to TRBJ1-2; 11 bases line up with TRBD1. Germline V gene lookup returns CDR1 DFQATT and CDR2 SNEGSKA (reference sequence). This CDR3 contains 16 residues. The V gene end was trimmed by 2 bases and the J gene end by 5 bases; junction bases not matched to a gene: 10. The CDR3 loop is CSARLGQGGDIYGYTF. DNA for the CDR3: TGCAGTGCTAGACTGGGACAGGGGGGGGACATTTATGGCTACACCTTC.

This clonotype has at least ten counts. V gene TRBV18 combines with J gene TRBJ2-2; D not resolved. Trimming shortened V by 1 base and J by 1 base, and 7 bases separated the two germline ends. This CDR3 comprises 15 residues. CDR1 and CDR2 (germline): KGHSH, LQKENI. The CDR3 region is CASSPQGMNTGELFF. In DNA form, the CDR3 reads TGTGCCAGCTCACCACAGGGTATGAACACCGGGGAGCTGTTTTTT.

This chain connects TRBV19 to TRBJ1-2; maybe TRBD1 (6 bases). The CDR3 extends over 13 amino acids. Germline CDR1 LNHDA, CDR2 SQIVND (reference sequence). Trimming shortened V by 8 bases and J by 6 bases, and 16 bases separated the two germline ends. The chain's CDR3 is CASGFGQLDGYTF. In DNA, the CDR3 is TGTGCCAGTGGTTTCGGACAGCTTGATGGCTACACCTTC.

The chain has TRBV19 and TRBJ2-7; 10 positions match TRBD1. The CDR3 contains 17 residues. Germline CDR1 is LNHDA and CDR2 is SQIVND (reference sequence). The V segment lost 4 bases and the J segment 6 bases; nucleotides outside the gene matches: 15. CDR3 sequence: CASSTTAPGQGRGEQYF. The CDR3 DNA reads TGTGCCAGTAGTACCACCGCCCCGGGACAGGGGCGAGGCGAGCAGTACTTC.

This chain connects TRBV7-9 to TRBJ2-2; 10 nucleotides line up with TRBD1. V was pared by 3 bases and J by 6 bases, with 1 base of the junction left unmatched. Per the germline V gene, CDR1 is SEHNR and CDR2 is FQNEAQ (reference sequence). The CDR3 spans 14 residues. This CDR3 reads CASSFGQGAGELFF. The DNA for the CDR3 is TGTGCCAGCAGCTTTGGACAGGGGGCCGGGGAGCTGTTTTTT.

There are many counts of this clonotype. The J gene is TRBJ2-6, the V gene TRBV19; D is uncertain. The CDR3 length is 15 residues. Germline assignment: CDR1 LNHDA and CDR2 SQIVND (reference sequence). V gave up 7 bases and J gave up 0 bases, with 10 bases separating them. Written as DNA, the CDR3 is TGTGCCAGTATATCAGCGAGCTCTGGGGCCAACGTCCTGACTTTC. It encodes CASISASSGANVLTF.

The gene calls are TRBV15 and TRBJ2-3; perhaps D is TRBD1 or TRBD2 (5 bases each). Germline CDR1 LNHNV, CDR2 YYDKDF (reference sequence). V dropped 3 bases and J dropped 6 bases, with 13 bases sitting between them. The CDR3 runs to 14 residues. CDR3 in amino acids: CATSSRSGDDTQYF. As DNA, the CDR3 is TGTGCCACCAGCAGCCGCTCTGGGGACGATACGCAGTATTTT.

The chain joins TRBV2 to TRBJ1-5; D is undetermined. The CDR3 covers 12 residues. The V and J ends lost 3 bases and 5 bases respectively, with 5 bases between them. CDR1 and CDR2 (germline): SNHLY, FYNNEI. CDR3 residues: CASSEFDQPQHF. The CDR3 DNA is TGTGCCAGCAGTGAGTTCGATCAGCCCCAGCATTTT.

This clonotype was counted only a few times. The V and J genes are TRBV15 and TRBJ2-7; D may match TRBD1 or TRBD2 (6 bases each). Trimming took off 0 bases at V and 5 bases at J, with 11 bases between the two ends. The CDR3 is made up of 14 amino acids. Germline lookup yields CDR1 LNHNV and CDR2 YYDKDF (reference sequence). DNA of the CDR3: TGTGCCACCAGCAGAGAATGGGGGGCCCACGAGCAGTACTTC. Its protein product is CATSREWGAHEQYF.